This entry features one T cell receptor beta chain sequence. Antigen specificity is unknown. These data originate in a study of cytomegalovirus exposure and HLA in healthy donors. Whole-study results and caveats: What a later analysis reportedly showed was that an Asian-associated ancestry cluster had fewer N-insertions than the roughly 670-donor mean.

Amplification used 60 Vbeta primers and 13 Jbeta primers. The protocol was immunoSEQ multiplex PCR, while the TCRdb copy is restricted to in-frame clones and leaves out a portion. The sample comprises approximately 220,000 clones, around 83% of which are singletons, and roughly 1.5% rests with the top ten. The specimen was PBMCs. The sequence was obtained from a girl aged 10 to 17 in good health and CMV-seronegative.

CDR3 sequence: CASSFGSGSYPYNEQFF. As DNA, the CDR3 is TGCGCCAGCAGCTTTGGTAGCGGGAGTTACCCCTACAATGAGCAGTTCTTC. The chain links TRBV5-1 to TRBJ2-1; 9 bases are a match to TRBD2. V shed 2 bases, J shed 2 bases, and the junction held 8 bases outside the gene matches. Per germline, CDR1 SGHRS and CDR2 YFSETQ. The CDR3 totals 17 residues.